The T cell receptor (beta chain) described here comes from a study of cytomegalovirus exposure and HLA in healthy donors. This CDR3 region has 15 residues. V was pared by 5 bases and J by 4 bases, with 6 bases of the junction left unmatched. Germline V gives CDR1 SGHVS, CDR2 FNYEAQ. A remark on this clone: What it binds is not known.

Findings and limits, study-wide: After further analysis at a later stage, around 17,000 TCR beta sequences were associated with HLA alleles at 0.05 false discovery rate.

PCR amplification relied on 60 Vbeta primers (plus 13 Jbeta primers). Sequencing used immunoSEQ multiplex PCR; TCRdb keeps in-frame clones, though not all of them. The table has around 110,000 clones, about 76% seen once. Sequenced: PBMCs. This TCR derives from a woman in her twenties or thirties in good health and CMV-seronegative. The rearrangement joins TRBV7-6 to TRBJ2-7; 12 positions match TRBD2. CDR3 sequence reads: CASSLTSGSRYEQYF. The CDR3 bases are TGTGCCAGCAGCCTGACTAGCGGGAGTAGATACGAGCAGTACTTC.